This T cell receptor (beta chain) was obtained from a study of T-cell reconstitution after alpha-beta-depleted transplantation in children. Construction of the TCRbeta library involved unique molecular identifiers. MiXCR, run by TCRdb on the PCR reads, gives a single entry per CDR3 protein. The data hold more than 450,000 distinct CDR3 sequences, with 15% to 20% observed a single time. The sequenced sample was PBMCs from the stem cell graft donor, obtained from the stem cell graft. This sequence was found in a human donor who donated a stem cell graft to a child with acute lymphoblastic leukemia.

The CDR3 loop reads CATSRDRPSGELFF. CDR3 DNA sequence: TGTGCCACCAGCAGAGATCGTCCCTCCGGGGAGCTGTTTTTT. The chain joins TRBV15 to TRBJ2-2; D gene unclear. V was pared by 0 bases and J by 6 bases, with 8 bases between. The CDR3 runs to 14 residues. Germline CDR1 is LNHNV and CDR2 is YYDKDF (reference sequence).